The present T cell receptor beta chain was sequenced within a study of blood T cells in healthy people across ages. Total RNA, at least 5.5 micrograms per sample, came from PBMCs. Next came a second PCR, run for about 7 to 11 cycles, which used a sample-barcoded 5' primer along with a J-beta primer mix. Every cDNA was tagged by a template-switch adaptor with 12 random nucleotides. TCRdb re-called the 5' RACE reads with MiXCR, one entry per CDR3 protein. The data contain 550,000 to 800,000 distinct CDR3 sequences, roughly 21% of them singletons. On this clonotype: The target antigen is unknown. At one end, the junction sequence differs from germline, possibly due to a read error.

Findings and limits, study-wide: Total diversity from one million sequenced T cells was likely underestimated. Comparison with aged donors showed that long-lived donors had more naive CD4+ cells and higher diversity.

The sequenced material came from blood. The clonotype was recovered from a man in his sixties or seventies in good health.

Here the CDR3 DNA reads TGTGGCAGCAGACGACTAGCGGGGACCAAAAACATTCAGTACTTC. Protein sequence: CGSRRLAGTKNIQYF. The chain is built from TRBV6-2 or TRBV6-3 and TRBJ2-4; TRBD2 matches 11 bases. The CDR3 consists of 15 residues. The germline V gene has CDR1 MNHEY and CDR2 SVGEGT.